This T cell receptor beta chain was obtained from a study of blood T cells in healthy people across ages. This CDR3 comprises 12 residues. Germline-derived CDR1 and CDR2 are DFQATT and SNEGSKA (reference sequence). Concerning this clonotype itself: As yet, its antigen is unknown.

A second PCR, run for roughly 7 to 11 cycles, used a sample-barcoded 5' primer plus a J-beta primer mix. TCRdb independently ran MiXCR on the 5' RACE reads; one entry per CDR3 protein. The table shows around 850,000 distinct CDR3 sequences, with 30% to 45% occurring only once. General observations from the study: Conclusively comparing naive with antigen-experienced cells was impossible with unsorted PBMCs. A roughly linear fall in TCR beta diversity per million T cells was seen with increasing age.

Material for sequencing was blood. The V and J genes are TRBV20-1 and TRBJ1-5; D remains ambiguous. The sequence was obtained from a man between 18 and 29 years old in good health. This chain's CDR3 is CIVEGSNQPQHF. The CDR3 coding sequence is TGCATTGTAGAGGGAAGCAATCAGCCCCAGCATTTT.